The 11 T cell receptor beta chains reported below all come from one sample, sequenced in a study of radiation and T cells in renal cell carcinoma. Assay used: immunoSEQ multiplex PCR; TCRdb lists only in-frame clones, some missing. Among 120,000 to 150,000 clones, around 78% were seen once, and the ten largest hold around a quarter. Time point specified: baseline pretreatment blood. Treatment indicated: 15 Gy SBRT to primary tumor, nephrectomy 4 weeks later. This sample comprised blood, obtained from a patient whose treatment included radiotherapy and nephrectomy. Receptors originate from a woman aged 45-60 years with renal cell carcinoma.

The chain employs TRBV2 and TRBJ1-3; TRBD1 might be the D (5 bases). V dropped 0 bases and J dropped 7 bases, with 13 bases sitting between them. Germline-derived CDR1 and CDR2 are SNHLY and FYNNEI. The CDR3 consists of 15 residues. CDR3 bases: TGTGCCAGCAGTGAAGCCGGTACAGGTGGCAACACCATATATTTT. It specifies CASSEAGTGGNTIYF.

The chain employs TRBV19 and TRBJ2-5; 7 nucleotides line up with TRBD2. The J segment lost 5 bases and the V segment lost 6 bases, leaving 6 bases of the junction unmatched. Germline CDR1 and CDR2: LNHDA and SQIVND (reference sequence). This CDR3 has 13 residues. The CDR3 bases are TGTGCCAGTAGCGGGGGGATTCTTGAGACCCAGTACTTC. This gives the protein CASSGGILETQYF. Full variable domain (missing parts from reference TRBV19 and TRBJ2-5): DGGITQSPKYLFRKEGQNVTLSCEQNLNHDAMYWYRQDPGQGLRLIYYSQIVNDFQKGDIAEGYSVSREKKESFPLTVTSAQKNPTAFYLCASSGGILETQYFGPGTRLLVL.

This chain links TRBV30 with TRBJ1-5; possible D gene TRBD1, 5 bases. The CDR3 extends over 18 amino acids. The V end lost 1 base, the J end lost 0 bases, and 19 bases lay between the germline ends. From germline, CDR1 is GTSNPN and CDR2 SVGIG (reference sequence). CDR3 nucleotide sequence: TGTGCCTGGAGTGCCGGGACTGAGGGACCTACTAGCAATCAGCCCCAGCATTTT. It translates to CAWSAGTEGPTSNQPQHF.

This clone has a handful of counts. The gene calls are TRBV14 and TRBJ2-7, with D uncertain. V shed 3 bases and J shed 0 bases, with 9 bases lying between them. The CDR3 runs 14 residues. CDR1 SGHDN and CDR2 FVKESK come from the germline V gene. CDR3 protein: CASSHRSFSYEQYF. The CDR3 DNA follows: TGTGCCAGCAGCCACCGATCATTCTCCTACGAGCAGTACTTC. Full variable domain (remainder filled in from reference TRBV14 and TRBJ2-7): EAGVTQFPSHSVIEKGQTVTLRCDPISGHDNLYWYRRVMGKEIKFLLHFVKESKQDESGMPNNRFLAERTGGTYSTLKVQPAELEDSGVYFCASSHRSFSYEQYFGPGTRLTVT.

This chain links TRBV9 with TRBJ1-4; the D gene is possibly TRBD1 (6 bases). Per germline, CDR1 SGDLS and CDR2 YYNGEE. V was trimmed by 1 base and J by 7 bases, leaving 20 bases between them. The CDR3 spans 17 residues. As DNA, the CDR3 is TGTGCCAGCAGCGTATCGTCAGGGGCCCATGCGGGTGAAAAACTGTTTTTT. The encoded protein is CASSVSSGAHAGEKLFF.

The J gene is TRBJ1-3, the V gene TRBV6-5, with a possible D match to TRBD1 (6 bases). This CDR3 is 16 amino acids long. The V end lost 4 bases, the J end lost 0 bases, and 13 bases lay between the germline ends. The germline V gene encodes CDR1 MNHEY and CDR2 SVGAGI. The CDR3 coding sequence is TGTGCCAGCAGTTTCTACAGGGATACCTCTGGAAACACCATATATTTT. It codes for CASSFYRDTSGNTIYF.

In this sample, this clone turned up once. V and J are TRBV2 and TRBJ1-4; 8 bases fit TRBD1. The V gene's germline CDR1 is SNHLY and CDR2 FYNNEI. V trimming: 6 bases; J trimming: 0 bases; junction bases outside the gene matches: 9. The CDR3 extends over 17 amino acids. In DNA form, the CDR3 reads TGTGCCAGCAGCCAACGGGCCAGGGGGCCAACTAATGAAAAACTGTTTTTT. Protein: CASSQRARGPTNEKLFF.

V gene TRBV28 combines with J gene TRBJ1-5; TRBD1 is a possible D gene (6 bases). The CDR3 covers 13 residues. Trimming took 7 bases from V and 7 from J, leaving 14 bases between them. Germline V gene data show CDR1 as MDHEN and CDR2 as SYDVKM. CDR3 DNA sequence: TGTGCCAGCAAGGACAGCCTCGGGCAGCCCCAGCATTTT. Amino acids: CASKDSLGQPQHF.

J is TRBJ2-3 and V is TRBV30; 10 bases agree with TRBD2. The CDR3 runs to 15 residues. The J segment lost 3 bases and the V segment lost 5 bases, leaving 8 bases of the junction unmatched. CDR1 GTSNPN and CDR2 SVGIG come from the germline V gene (reference sequence). The CDR3 region is CAWAFLAGETDTQYF. The CDR3 DNA is TGTGCCTGGGCCTTTCTAGCGGGGGAGACAGATACGCAGTATTTT.

This chain connects TRBV9 to TRBJ2-1; D is undetermined. Germline CDR1 is SGDLS and CDR2 is YYNGEE. CDR3 size: 12 residues. V was shortened by 0 bases and J by 6 bases, with 4 bases between the two germline ends. The CDR3 region is CASSVASNEQFF. CDR3 coding DNA: TGTGCCAGCAGCGTAGCAAGCAATGAGCAGTTCTTC.

There are a few counts of this clone. The chain carries TRBV15 and TRBJ2-2; weak D call: TRBD2 (5 bases). V dropped 6 bases and J dropped 3 bases, with 14 bases sitting between them. CDR1 and CDR2 from the germline V gene are LNHNV and YYDKDF (reference sequence). The CDR3 is 15 residues long. The CDR3 DNA is TGTGCCACCAGGGAAGACTACGATCACACCGGGGAGCTGTTTTTT. Encoded protein: CATREDYDHTGELFF. Filled out from reference TRBV15 and TRBJ2-2, the complete variable domain reads DAMVIQNPRYQVTQFGKPVTLSCSQTLNHNVMYWYQQKSSQAPKLLFHYYDKDFNNEADTPDNFQSRRPNTSFCFLDIRSPGLGDTAMYLCATREDYDHTGELFFGEGSRLTVL.